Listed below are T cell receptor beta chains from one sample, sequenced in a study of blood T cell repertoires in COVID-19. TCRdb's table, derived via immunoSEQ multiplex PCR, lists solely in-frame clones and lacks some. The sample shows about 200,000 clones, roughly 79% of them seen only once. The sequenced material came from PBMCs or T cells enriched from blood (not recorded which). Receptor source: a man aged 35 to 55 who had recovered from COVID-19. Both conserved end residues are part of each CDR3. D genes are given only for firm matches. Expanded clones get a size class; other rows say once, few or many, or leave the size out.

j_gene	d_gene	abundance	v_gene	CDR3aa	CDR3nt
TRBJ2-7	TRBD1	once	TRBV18	CASSGTGRYEQYF	TGTGCCAGCTCAGGGACAGGGCGGTACGAGCAGTACTTC
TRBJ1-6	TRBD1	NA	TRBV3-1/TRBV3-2	CASRQTGLKVSNSPLHF	TGTGCCAGCAGGCAGACAGGGCTGAAAGTGAGTAATTCACCCCTCCACTTT
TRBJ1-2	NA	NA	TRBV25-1	CASSEAGQRGYTF	TGTGCCAGCAGTGAGGCAGGACAGCGGGGCTACACCTTC
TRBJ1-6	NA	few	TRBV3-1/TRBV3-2	CASSQRSTSSNSPLHF	TGTGCCAGCAGCCAACGGAGTACCAGTTCTAATTCACCCCTCCACTTT
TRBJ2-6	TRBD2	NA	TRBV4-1	CASSQPLAGGPGGANVLTF	TGCGCCAGCAGCCAACCCCTAGCGGGAGGGCCCGGTGGGGCCAACGTCCTGACTTTC
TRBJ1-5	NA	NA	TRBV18	CASSRGRGLNNQPQHF	TGTGCCAGCTCACGGGGGCGGGGGTTAAACAATCAGCCCCAGCATTTT
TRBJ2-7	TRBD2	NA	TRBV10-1	CAGLDLPGPTEQYF	TGCGCCGGACTAGATCTACCGGGGCCTACCGAGCAGTACTTC
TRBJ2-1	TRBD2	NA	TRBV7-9	CASSLFAGGHNEQFF	TGTGCCAGCAGCTTGTTTGCGGGGGGCCATAATGAGCAGTTCTTC
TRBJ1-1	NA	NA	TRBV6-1	CASSARDTGLNTEAFF	TGTGCCAGCAGTGCCCGGGACACCGGATTGAACACTGAAGCTTTCTTT
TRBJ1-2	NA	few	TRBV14	CASSQAWAGHGYTF	TGTGCCAGCAGCCAAGCATGGGCAGGCCATGGCTACACCTTC
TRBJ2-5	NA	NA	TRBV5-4	CASSLMAYQETQYF	TGTGCCAGCAGCTTGATGGCTTACCAAGAGACCCAGTACTTC
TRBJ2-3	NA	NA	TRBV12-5	CASGLAGLNTQYF	TGTGCTAGTGGTTTGGCAGGGTTGAATACGCAGTATTTT
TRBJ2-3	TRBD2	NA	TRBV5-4	CASSLSGTSGGTSTDTQYF	TGTGCCAGCAGCTTGAGCGGGACTAGCGGGGGGACTAGCACAGATACGCAGTATTTT
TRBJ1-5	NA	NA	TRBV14	CASSPSESNQPQHF	TGTGCCAGCAGCCCCTCTGAGAGCAATCAGCCCCAGCATTTT
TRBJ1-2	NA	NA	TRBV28	CASSPLTGTPFNYGYTF	TGTGCCAGCAGTCCATTGACCGGGACACCTTTTAACTATGGCTACACCTTC
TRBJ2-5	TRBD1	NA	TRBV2	CASRDRGPETQYF	TGTGCCAGCAGGGACAGGGGGCCGGAGACCCAGTACTTC
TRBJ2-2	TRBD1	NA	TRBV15	CATRTGGRQTGELFF	TGTGCCACAAGGACAGGGGGCCGGCAGACCGGGGAGCTGTTTTTT
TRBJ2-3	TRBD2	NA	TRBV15	CATSRWGLETDTQYF	TGTGCCACCAGCAGATGGGGACTAGAGACAGATACGCAGTATTTT
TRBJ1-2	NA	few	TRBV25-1	CASSAGQLFNYGYTF	TGTGCCAGCAGTGCCGGACAGCTGTTCAACTATGGCTACACCTTC
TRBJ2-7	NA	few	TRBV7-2	CASSDRRNSYEQYF	TGTGCCAGCAGTGACAGGCGTAACTCCTACGAGCAGTACTTC
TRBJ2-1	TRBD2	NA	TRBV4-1	CAPQTSGPYNEQFF	TGCGCCCCCCAAACTAGCGGGCCCTACAATGAGCAGTTCTTC
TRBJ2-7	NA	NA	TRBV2	CASSGTDTPYEQYF	TGTGCCAGCAGTGGGACAGATACTCCCTACGAGCAGTACTTC
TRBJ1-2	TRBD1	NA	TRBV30	CAWSADRGGYGYTF	TGTGCCTGGAGTGCCGACAGGGGGGGGTATGGCTACACCTTC